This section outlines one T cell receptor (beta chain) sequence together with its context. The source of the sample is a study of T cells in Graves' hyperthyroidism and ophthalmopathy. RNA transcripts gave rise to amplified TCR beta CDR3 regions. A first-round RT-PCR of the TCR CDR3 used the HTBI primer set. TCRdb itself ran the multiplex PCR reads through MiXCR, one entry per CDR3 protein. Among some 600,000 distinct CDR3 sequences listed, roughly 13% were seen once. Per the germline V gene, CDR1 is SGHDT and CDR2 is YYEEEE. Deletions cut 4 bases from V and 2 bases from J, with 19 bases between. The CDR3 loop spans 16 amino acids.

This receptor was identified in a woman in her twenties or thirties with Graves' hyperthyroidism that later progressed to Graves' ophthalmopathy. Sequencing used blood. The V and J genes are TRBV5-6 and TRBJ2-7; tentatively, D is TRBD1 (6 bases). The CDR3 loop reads CASSGPLGTLPYEQYF. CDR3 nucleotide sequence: TGTGCCAGCAGCGGGCCCCTCGGGACACTTCCCTACGAGCAGTACTTC.